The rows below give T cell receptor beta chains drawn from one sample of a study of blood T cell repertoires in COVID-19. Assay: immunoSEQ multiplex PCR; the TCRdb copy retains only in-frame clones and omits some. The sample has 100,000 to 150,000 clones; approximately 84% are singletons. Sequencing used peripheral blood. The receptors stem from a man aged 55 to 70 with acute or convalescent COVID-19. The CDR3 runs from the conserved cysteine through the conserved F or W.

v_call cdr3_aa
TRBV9 CASSRTDLNNEQFF
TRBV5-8 CASSLVSGGETQYF
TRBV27 CASRETGVGNTIYF
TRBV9 CASSQWLAGNTGELFF
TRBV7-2 CASSLDRANTGELFF
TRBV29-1 CSVAETFAGELFF
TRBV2 CASTRLAGGRSSYNEQFF
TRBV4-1 CASSLQSGRSYEQYF
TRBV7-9 CASSLGGRQGGTGYTF
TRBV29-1 CSVARSSSYNEQFF
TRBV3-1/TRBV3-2 CASSQVGVTYGYTF
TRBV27 CASSQLAFGTDTQYF
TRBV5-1 CASTAQTGNTEAFF
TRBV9 CASSAARGDNSPLHF
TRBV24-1 CATSGYPRTSGTGELFF
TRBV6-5 CASRGGGANVLTF
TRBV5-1 CASSPQREGPDTQYF
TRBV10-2 CASTWDRGNTIYF
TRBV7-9 CASSLAGGPREQYF